This passage covers 29 T cell receptor beta chains from one sample sequenced in a study of T cells in Graves' hyperthyroidism and ophthalmopathy. It was RNA transcripts that yielded the amplified TCR beta CDR3 regions. The primer set for the first-round RT-PCR of the TCR CDR3 was HTBI. TCRdb reanalysed the multiplex PCR reads using MiXCR and keeps one entry per CDR3 protein. The sample carries approximately 610,000 distinct CDR3 sequences, about 15% recorded once. What was sequenced was blood. The origin of the receptors is a woman between 40 and 50 years old with Graves' ophthalmopathy.

The genes are TRBV15 and TRBJ1-1; maybe TRBD1 (6 bases). Looked up from germline, CDR1 is LNHNV and CDR2 is YYDKDF (reference sequence). Trimming removed 3 bases from V and 0 bases from J, with 8 bases in between. The CDR3 spans 14 residues. Here the CDR3 reads CATSRDSLNTEAFF. As DNA, the CDR3 is TGTGCCACCAGCAGGGACAGCTTGAACACTGAAGCTTTCTTT.

This clonotype was seen at least ten times. The chain links TRBV7-8 to TRBJ2-7; 11 bases fit TRBD2. The CDR3 length is 14 residues. Germline values: CDR1 SGHVS, CDR2 FQNEAQ. The V segment lost 5 bases and the J segment 6 bases; nucleotides outside the gene matches: 6. The CDR3 DNA follows: TGTGCCAGCAGCCCACTAGCGGGAGCGGCCGAGCAGTACTTC. As protein: CASSPLAGAAEQYF. The full variable domain, its missing parts supplied by reference TRBV7-8 and TRBJ2-7, is GAGVSQSPRYKVAKRGQDVALRCDPISGHVSLFWYQQALGQGPEFLTYFQNEAQLDKSGLPSDRFFAERPEGSVSTLKIQRTQQEDSAVYLCASSPLAGAAEQYFGPGTRLTVT.

This clonotype was counted ten times or more. The chain employs TRBV20-1 and TRBJ1-5, with 8 bases that match TRBD1. In germline, CDR1 is DFQATT, CDR2 SNEGSKA (reference sequence). The CDR3 runs 15 residues. With V trimmed by 0 bases and J by 7 bases, 8 bases remained unmatched. This CDR3 is CSARDLGQAGQPQHF. For the CDR3, the DNA is TGCAGTGCTAGAGATCTGGGACAGGCAGGACAGCCCCAGCATTTT.

This clonotype was counted ten times or more. The genes are TRBV12-3 or TRBV12-4 and TRBJ2-2; D may be TRBD2 (6 bases). The V end lost 8 bases, the J end lost 7 bases, and 14 bases lay between the germline ends. The CDR3 covers 13 residues. CDR3 residues: CASGDGSHGELFF. The CDR3 DNA follows: TGTGCCAGCGGGGACGGGAGCCACGGGGAGCTGTTTTTT.

This clonotype was observed a few times. This chain uses TRBV24-1 with TRBJ2-3; no reliable D call. Trimming removed 4 bases from V and 3 bases from J, with 7 bases in between. The CDR3 spans 13 residues. CDR1 KGHDR and CDR2 SFDVKD come from the germline V gene. CDR3 residues: CATSDAATDTQYF. The DNA for the CDR3 is TGTGCCACCAGTGACGCAGCGACAGATACGCAGTATTTT.

This clonotype was picked up many times. This chain joins TRBV12-5 and TRBJ1-5; unclear D gene. The V gene's germline CDR1 is LGHNT and CDR2 FRNRAP. Trimming removed 5 bases from V and 1 base from J, with 18 bases in between. This CDR3 is built from 17 residues. The CDR3 reads CASGPNPTMGSNQPQHF. In DNA, the CDR3 is TGTGCTAGTGGTCCGAACCCTACTATGGGGAGCAATCAGCCCCAGCATTTT.

This clonotype came up many times. This chain's CDR3 is CASRGVSNQPQHF. The CDR3 nucleotides read TGTGCCAGCCGGGGAGTCAGCAATCAGCCCCAGCATTTT. The chain recombines TRBV6-2 or TRBV6-3 with TRBJ1-5; D unresolved. CDR3 size: 13 residues. Germline loops: CDR1 MNHEY, CDR2 SVGEGT. Trimming cost V 8 bases and J 1 base, with 9 bases left between them.

This clonotype has a count of ten or more. The chain employs TRBV6-5 and TRBJ2-5; D remains ambiguous. V gave up 3 bases and J gave up 2 bases, with 10 bases separating them. The length of the CDR3 is 14 residues. The V gene's germline CDR1 is MNHEY and CDR2 SVGAGI. The DNA of the CDR3 is TGTGCCAGCAGTTATCTTGGCGTACAAGAGACCCAGTACTTC. It translates to CASSYLGVQETQYF.

A few counts support this clonotype. At one end, the junction sequence differs from germline, possibly due to a read error. The chain links TRBV28 to TRBJ2-5, with D maybe TRBD2 (6 bases). The CDR3 consists of 17 residues. The V gene's germline CDR1 is MDHEN and CDR2 SYDVKM. CDR3 nucleotide sequence: TGTGCCAGCAGTTTAGACCTTAGCGGAGGAGGGCAAGAGACCCAATACTTC. This gives the protein CASSLDLSGGGQETQYF.

The chain uses TRBV6-5 and TRBJ2-2; D not resolved. Germline CDR1 and CDR2: MNHEY and SVGAGI. The V gene lost 0 bases and the J gene lost 3 bases, with 8 bases spanning the gap. CDR3 length: 15 amino acids. The CDR3 coding sequence is TGTGCCAGCAGTTACTCGAAGCCTTACACCGGGGAGCTGTTTTTT. Its translation is CASSYSKPYTGELFF.

The table lists this clonotype with many counts. The rearrangement links TRBV28 to TRBJ1-1; a weak D match, TRBD1 (6 bases). This CDR3 region has 13 residues. The V gene's germline CDR1 is MDHEN and CDR2 SYDVKM. Trimming left V 5 bases short and J 4 bases short, with 11 bases between. Written as DNA, the CDR3 is TGTGCCAGCAGTGGGGGCTCGGGCACTGAAGCTTTCTTT. Translating it yields CASSGGSGTEAFF.

This clonotype was counted ten times or more. V and J are TRBV6-1 and TRBJ2-5, with D hard to call. V was clipped by 1 base and J by 5 bases, with 8 bases between them. Germline V gives CDR1 MNHNS, CDR2 SASEGT. The CDR3 runs 13 residues. The CDR3 is CASSEEVGETQYF. In DNA form, the CDR3 reads TGTGCCAGCAGTGAAGAGGTGGGCGAGACCCAGTACTTC.

This clonotype was seen many times. The J gene is TRBJ1-5, the V gene TRBV12-3 or TRBV12-4, with D unresolved. V gave up 5 bases and J gave up 6 bases, with 14 bases separating them. The CDR3 runs 14 residues. The DNA for the CDR3 is TGTGCCAGCAGTGAAGGAATGACAATTCAGCCCCAGCATTTT. Its translation is CASSEGMTIQPQHF.

The table lists this clonotype with many counts. The CDR3 bases are TGTGCCAGCCTAGACGGGTTGTCCTACGAGCAGTACTTC. As protein: CASLDGLSYEQYF. The chain recombines TRBV28 with TRBJ2-7; D call uncertain. Per germline, CDR1 MDHEN and CDR2 SYDVKM. V was cut by 8 bases and J by 1 base, with 12 bases left in between. The CDR3 length is 13 residues.

The chain uses TRBV6-5 and TRBJ2-7; D ambiguous. The CDR3 consists of 14 residues. V dropped 2 bases and J dropped 6 bases, with 14 bases sitting between them. Germline V gives CDR1 MNHEY, CDR2 SVGAGI. The CDR3 DNA is TGTGCCAGCAGTTACAATAATAGAGTAGGCGAGCAGTACTTC. Translating it yields CASSYNNRVGEQYF.

The table lists this clonotype with many counts. The CDR3 DNA sequence: TGTGCCAGCAGTACTCAGGGGGGGTTGGGGCAGTACTTC. This translates into CASSTQGGLGQYF. This rearrangement joins TRBV6-5 to TRBJ2-7; D may match TRBD1 or TRBD2 (7 bases each). Per germline, CDR1 MNHEY and CDR2 SVGAGI. This CDR3 has 13 amino acids. Trimming pared 5 bases from V and 9 bases from J, leaving 17 bases between.

The table lists this clonotype with many counts. V is TRBV6-5 and J is TRBJ1-2; 10 bases map to TRBD1. Germline lookup yields CDR1 MNHEY and CDR2 SVGAGI. J lost 3 bases, V lost 0 bases, and 4 bases had no gene match. CDR3 length: 16 residues. The CDR3 region has the DNA TGTGCCAGCAGTTACTCACGACAGGGGGCATACTATGGCTACACCTTC. This translates into CASSYSRQGAYYGYTF.

This clonotype was counted at least ten times. The rearrangement uses TRBV12-3 or TRBV12-4 and TRBJ1-1; no clear D. Trimming removed 6 bases at V and 3 bases at J, with 8 bases between. CDR3 length equals 12 residues. In DNA, the CDR3 is TGTGCCAGCAGCTACTTGTACACTGAAGCTTTCTTT. Translation: CASSYLYTEAFF.

This clonotype appeared a few times. The V and J genes are TRBV25-1 and TRBJ1-2; D gene uncertain. The V and J ends lost 8 bases and 4 bases respectively, with 14 bases between them. The V gene's germline CDR1 is MGHDK and CDR2 SYGVNS. The CDR3 totals 13 residues. CDR3 DNA sequence: TGTGCCAGCGCCTACCCGGGGAGCTATGGCTACACCTTC. It yields the protein CASAYPGSYGYTF.

This chain uses TRBV10-2 with TRBJ1-2; D ambiguous. The V end lost 0 bases, the J end lost 6 bases, and 8 bases lay between the germline ends. Germline CDR1 reads WSHSY; CDR2 reads SAAADI. The CDR3 has 13 amino acids. The CDR3 bases are TGCGCCAGCAGTGAGTCGAGGGAACATGGCTACACCTTC. It specifies CASSESREHGYTF.

This clonotype has only a few counts. J is TRBJ2-7 and V is TRBV19; 9 bases match TRBD1. Germline V gene lookup returns CDR1 LNHDA and CDR2 SQIVND (reference sequence). This CDR3 is 15 amino acids long. Trimming cost V 3 bases and J 4 bases; bases outside gene matches: 7. This chain's CDR3 is CASSISGTGFYEQYF. CDR3 nucleotides: TGTGCCAGTAGTATTTCCGGGACAGGGTTTTACGAGCAGTACTTC. The whole variable domain, remainder taken from reference TRBV19 and TRBJ2-7, is DGGITQSPKYLFRKEGQNVTLSCEQNLNHDAMYWYRQDPGQGLRLIYYSQIVNDFQKGDIAEGYSVSREKKESFPLTVTSAQKNPTAFYLCASSISGTGFYEQYFGPGTRLTVT.

There are many counts of this clonotype. The chain is built from TRBV6-1 and TRBJ1-1; tentative D call: TRBD1 (5 bases). Germline V lookup: CDR1 MNHNS, CDR2 SASEGT. Trimming left V 6 bases short and J 1 base short, with 12 bases between. CDR3 length: 14 amino acids. DNA for the CDR3: TGTGCCAGCAGGGGGTACAGGCCGAACACTGAAGCTTTCTTT. Translation gives CASRGYRPNTEAFF.

This clonotype was counted ten times or more. The chain recombines TRBV10-3 with TRBJ2-6; the match to TRBD2 covers 14 bases. The CDR3 is 17 residues long. V lost 6 bases, J lost 3 bases, and 4 bases stayed unmatched. CDR1 and CDR2 (germline): ENHRY, SYGVKD. CDR3 region: CAISLGLAGVGANVLTF. The CDR3, as DNA: TGTGCCATCAGCTTGGGACTAGCGGGAGTTGGGGCCAACGTCCTGACTTTC.

V gene TRBV6-1 combines with J gene TRBJ1-1, with TRBD1 as a possible D gene (5 bases). Trimming removed 6 bases from V and 1 base from J, with 15 bases in between. CDR1 is MNHNS, CDR2 SASEGT, per germline. The length of the CDR3 is 15 residues. For the CDR3, the DNA is TGTGCCAGCAGGGGGGTGGCGTCGGGGAACACTGAAGCTTTCTTT. It translates to CASRGVASGNTEAFF.

This clonotype was counted at least ten times. V and J are TRBV12-3 or TRBV12-4 and TRBJ2-5; tentatively, D is TRBD2 (6 bases). The V end lost 3 bases, the J end lost 4 bases, and 12 bases lay between the germline ends. The CDR3 totals 14 residues. This CDR3 is CASSFSGLTETQYF. In nucleotides, the CDR3 is TGTGCCAGCAGTTTCTCGGGACTCACAGAGACCCAGTACTTC.

The chain has TRBV6-2 or TRBV6-3 and TRBJ1-2, with 7 bases aligning to TRBD1. Germline V gene lookup returns CDR1 MNHEY and CDR2 SVGEGT. J lost 0 bases, V lost 9 bases, and 13 bases had no gene match. The CDR3 runs to 16 residues. This chain's CDR3 is CASKKRSGQTNYGYTF. Here the CDR3 DNA reads TGTGCCAGTAAGAAAAGATCGGGACAGACTAACTATGGCTACACCTTC.

The chain has TRBV13 and TRBJ2-3; D may correspond to TRBD1 or TRBD2 (5 bases each). CDR3 length: 17 residues. Germline CDR1 is PRHDT and CDR2 is FYEKMQ (reference sequence). V was trimmed by 1 base and J by 6 bases, leaving 20 bases between them. The CDR3, as DNA: TGTGCCAGCAGCTTAGCAACGGGACCAACTTGGACTGATACGCAGTATTTT. This translates into CASSLATGPTWTDTQYF.

V is TRBV30 and J is TRBJ2-3; 7 bases are shared with TRBD2. This CDR3 contains 15 residues. V was pared by 0 bases and J by 2 bases, with 5 bases of the junction left unmatched. The V gene's germline CDR1 is GTSNPN and CDR2 SVGIG (reference sequence). The CDR3 loop reads CAWSVMAGVTDTQYF. Written as DNA, the CDR3 is TGTGCCTGGAGTGTAATGGCGGGAGTCACAGATACGCAGTATTTT.

This clonotype was detected ten times or more. This chain uses TRBV29-1 with TRBJ1-1, with 8 bases lining up with TRBD1. Trimming cost V 6 bases and J 6 bases; bases outside gene matches: 6. CDR3 length: 12 amino acids. The germline V gene has CDR1 SQVTM and CDR2 ANQGSEA. CDR3: CSVETGGPEAFF. The CDR3 region has the DNA TGCAGCGTCGAAACAGGGGGGCCTGAAGCTTTCTTT.